This TCR beta chain was found in a study of blood T cells in healthy people across ages. This clonotype was counted at least ten times. Its target is unknown. The use of a sample-barcoded 5' primer and a J-beta primer mix characterized a second PCR of about 7 to 12 cycles. Using its own MiXCR run on the 5' RACE reads, TCRdb lists one record per CDR3 protein. This table holds about 640,000 distinct CDR3 sequences, 25% to 30% found once. Study observations and caveats: Researchers said unsorted PBMCs prevented a conclusive naive versus antigen-experienced comparison. Diversity estimated from one million T cells was considered an underestimate.

The germline V and J ends were trimmed by 5 bases and 1 base, with 12 bases remaining between them. Germline CDR1 reads SQVTM; CDR2 reads ANQGSEA. The CDR3 has 13 residues. Healthy Caucasian individuals from Russia aged about 6 to 95 were enrolled as donors. This chain connects TRBV29-1 to TRBJ2-7, with D perhaps assigned TRBD1 or TRBD2 (5 bases each). This receptor was obtained from an elderly woman in good health. The sample taken for sequencing was blood. The CDR3 DNA follows: TGCAGCGTTAATAGGGACGGATCCTACGAGCAGTACTTC. Protein: CSVNRDGSYEQYF.